The 16 T cell receptor beta chains presented below share a single source sample, sequenced in a study of CD8 T cells in ankylosing spondylitis. Study conclusions and caveats: Typical of ankylosing spondylitis blood, it appeared, was a TCR beta motif of roughly eight highly homologous variants.

These receptors have no identified antigens. Each CDR3 protein is one row after TCRdb ran MiXCR on the 5' RACE reads. The table shows around 450,000 distinct CDR3 sequences, with about 24% occurring only once. Specimen: blood, either unsorted or a sorted T cell fraction (not recorded which). Every receptor here comes from a male donor with ankylosing spondylitis.

This clonotype was seen a handful of times. The chain combines TRBV5-1 with TRBJ1-2, with TRBD1 identical over 8 bases. Germline CDR1 SGHRS, CDR2 YFSETQ. The CDR3 spans 14 residues. The V segment lost 4 bases and the J segment 5 bases; nucleotides outside the gene matches: 7. CDR3 sequence reads: CASSTRTGQYGYTF. The CDR3 DNA is TGCGCCAGCAGCACTCGGACAGGGCAATATGGCTACACCTTC.

The chain carries TRBV12-3 or TRBV12-4 and TRBJ1-1; the match to TRBD1 covers 7 bases. The CDR3 consists of 14 residues. V trimming: 6 bases; J trimming: 4 bases; junction bases outside the gene matches: 8. The CDR3: CASSFYAGGTEAFF. The CDR3 DNA is TGTGCCAGCAGCTTTTACGCAGGGGGCACTGAAGCTTTCTTT.

The rearrangement joins TRBV4-2 to TRBJ2-3; D not resolved. CDR3 length: 16 residues. CDR1 is LGHNA, CDR2 YNFKEQ, per germline. With 0 bases removed from V and 3 bases from J, the gap between germline ends came to 13 bases. The chain's CDR3 is CASSQEPGRRTDTQYF. The CDR3 nucleotides are TGTGCCAGCAGCCAAGAACCTGGACGGCGGACAGATACGCAGTATTTT.

There are many counts of this clonotype. The chain couples TRBV5-6 to TRBJ2-4, with 9 bases matching TRBD2. Germline lookup yields CDR1 SGHDT and CDR2 YYEEEE. Germline trimming cut 3 bases from V and 1 base from J; bases unmatched to any gene: 11. This CDR3 spans 18 amino acids. CDR3 nucleotides: TGTGCCAGCAGCTGGGGAGCGGGAGGATTCAGGGCCAAAAACATTCAGTACTTC. This codes for CASSWGAGGFRAKNIQYF.

The sample holds one count of this clonotype. The genes are TRBV7-2 and TRBJ2-3, with D perhaps matching TRBD1 (6 bases). V gave up 5 bases and J gave up 6 bases, with 18 bases separating them. Germline CDR1 is SGHTA and CDR2 is FQGNSA. The CDR3 consists of 15 residues. The CDR3, as DNA: TGTGCCAGCAGCCCAGATGGCAGGGGTTTGGATACGCAGTATTTT. This encodes CASSPDGRGLDTQYF.

The V gene is TRBV3-1, the J gene TRBJ2-5, with TRBD2 matching over 10 bases. CDR3 length: 14 residues. V was pared by 2 bases and J by 4 bases, with 1 base of the junction left unmatched. Looked up from germline, CDR1 is LGHDT and CDR2 is YNNKEL (reference sequence). In DNA, the CDR3 is TGTGCCAGCAGCCAATTAGCGGGAGGAGAGACCCAGTACTTC. Translation: CASSQLAGGETQYF.

The rearrangement joins TRBV7-8 to TRBJ2-3, with 7 bases identical to TRBD1. The CDR3 sequence is 15 residues long. The junction had 10 bases not matched to a gene; V was cut back by 4 bases and J by 6 bases. Germline CDR1 is SGHVS and CDR2 is FQNEAQ. Here the CDR3 reads CASSSGQPREDTQYF. The CDR3 bases are TGTGCCAGCAGCTCGGGACAGCCACGCGAGGATACGCAGTATTTT.

The V call is TRBV2, the J call TRBJ1-4, with 7 nucleotides matching TRBD1. Germline trimming cut 5 bases from V and 7 bases from J; bases unmatched to any gene: 10. The CDR3 length is 15 residues. Looked up from germline, CDR1 is SNHLY and CDR2 is FYNNEI. The CDR3 protein is CASSFSTGIGEKLFF. The CDR3 nucleotides are TGTGCCAGCAGTTTTTCGACAGGGATTGGTGAAAAACTGTTTTTT.

In this sample, this clonotype turned up a few times. V gene TRBV20-1 combines with J gene TRBJ1-1, with D maybe TRBD1 (6 bases). Germline V CDR1 and CDR2: DFQATT, SNEGSKA (reference sequence). The germline V and J ends were trimmed by 5 bases and 0 bases, with 16 bases remaining between them. The length of the CDR3 is 15 residues. CDR3 region: CSALRLTGLNTEAFF. Written as DNA, the CDR3 is TGCAGTGCTCTGCGGCTTACAGGGCTGAACACTGAAGCTTTCTTT.

The genes are TRBV20-1 and TRBJ2-3; D is uncertain. Trimming left V 3 bases short and J 2 bases short, with 12 bases between. The CDR3 has 14 residues. Germline CDR1 is DFQATT and CDR2 is SNEGSKA (reference sequence). CDR3 DNA sequence: TGCAGTGCTAGTGTTTACAGAACCACAGATACGCAGTATTTT. It translates to CSASVYRTTDTQYF.

The chain joins TRBV5-1 to TRBJ2-4; 7 bases fit TRBD2. Germline V gene data show CDR1 as SGHRS and CDR2 as YFSETQ. V lost 3 bases and J lost 7; bases outside the gene matches: 1. CDR3 size: 12 residues. The CDR3 nucleotides are TGCGCCAGCAGCTCCGGGAGGAACATTCAGTACTTC. It yields the protein CASSSGRNIQYF.

This clonotype was recorded a few times. The gene calls are TRBV27 and TRBJ2-1, with a weak D call TRBD1 (6 bases). This CDR3 spans 14 amino acids. V lost 5 bases, J lost 9 bases, and 17 bases lay in between. Germline values: CDR1 MNHEY, CDR2 SMNVEV (reference sequence). CDR3 nucleotide sequence: TGTGCCAGCAGTCTACTCGGGACAAGGCTTGAGCAGTTCTTC. This gives the protein CASSLLGTRLEQFF.

The chain is built from TRBV20-1 and TRBJ2-5; 7 bases map to TRBD2. The CDR3 length is 15 residues. The trim removed 0 bases at V and 0 bases at J, leaving 4 bases unmatched. CDR1 is DFQATT and CDR2 is SNEGSKA in the germline V gene (reference sequence). The chain's CDR3 is CSARDGGGYQETQYF. CDR3 coding DNA: TGCAGTGCTAGAGATGGGGGAGGGTACCAAGAGACCCAGTACTTC.

The rearrangement links TRBV10-2 to TRBJ1-5; 7 bases match TRBD1. This CDR3 has 14 amino acids. Germline trimming cut 10 bases from V and 4 bases from J; bases unmatched to any gene: 10. Germline values: CDR1 WSHSY, CDR2 SAAADI. For the CDR3, the DNA is TGCGCCACCCAACGGGACAGCCTTAATCAGCCCCAGCATTTT. Protein sequence: CATQRDSLNQPQHF.

The chain uses TRBV27 and TRBJ2-1; 10 positions match TRBD1. The germline V gene has CDR1 MNHEY and CDR2 SMNVEV (reference sequence). The CDR3 has 13 amino acids. V trimming: 10 bases; J trimming: 9 bases; junction bases outside the gene matches: 9. The CDR3 DNA follows: TGTGCCACCGGGACAGGGGACCTCGTTGAGCAGTTCTTC. Its protein is CATGTGDLVEQFF.

At least ten counts were recorded for this clonotype. The CDR3: CASSWMGTEAFF. The CDR3 bases are TGCGCCAGCAGCTGGATGGGGACTGAAGCTTTCTTT. V usage is TRBV5-1 and J usage is TRBJ1-1; D unresolved. The V end was cut by 3 bases, the J end by 5 bases, with 8 bases between. The CDR3 totals 12 residues. In germline, CDR1 is SGHRS, CDR2 YFSETQ.